Listed below are T cell receptor beta chains from one sample, sequenced in a study of response to subunit inactivated influenza vaccine. TCRdb used MiXCR to reprocess the RT-PCR reads, holding one entry per CDR3 protein. The sample shows over 400,000 distinct CDR3 sequences, 11% of them seen only once. The sequencing here drew on PBMCs from blood, taken roughly 45 days after vaccination. The source is a man aged 50 or older who received an inactivated influenza vaccine. Both conserved end residues are part of each CDR3. Each record gives: CDR3 protein, CDR3 DNA, clone size, J gene, D gene, V gene. D genes are given only for firm matches. Rows give clone size only sometimes, using once, few, many, or a class for an expanded clone.

CDR3: CASSLRGFRREETQFF; DNA: TGTGCCAGCAGCTTAAGGGGGTTTCGGAGGGAAGAGACCCAGTTCTTC; size: -; J: TRBJ2-1; D: -; V: TRBV7-2
CDR3: CASKTGNSGANVLTF; DNA: TGTGCCAGCAAAACAGGGAACTCTGGGGCCAACGTCCTGACTTTC; size: -; J: TRBJ2-6; D: -; V: TRBV12-3/TRBV12-4
CDR3: CASSQYYSGSTDTQYF; DNA: TGCGCCAGCAGCCAGTATTACAGCGGGAGCACAGATACGCAGTATTTT; size: few; J: TRBJ2-3; D: -; V: TRBV4-3
CDR3: CASSWGQGSQPQHF; DNA: TGTGCCAGCAGCTGGGGACAGGGGAGTCAGCCCCAGCATTTT; size: few; J: TRBJ1-5; D: TRBD1; V: TRBV7-8
CDR3: CARTSLPAGTGRTGELFF; DNA: TGTGCCAGAACCTCCCTTCCTGCCGGGACAGGGAGGACCGGGGAGCTGTTTTTT; size: -; J: TRBJ2-2; D: TRBD1; V: TRBV11-2
CDR3: CASSFDEGHNEQFF; DNA: TGTGCCAGCAGCTTTGATGAGGGCCACAATGAGCAGTTCTTC; size: few; J: TRBJ2-1; D: -; V: TRBV7-2
CDR3: CASSEAETGDEEDTQYF; DNA: TGTGCCAGCAGTGAAGCGGAGACAGGGGATGAGGAAGATACGCAGTATTTT; size: -; J: TRBJ2-3; D: TRBD1; V: TRBV6-1
CDR3: CASSPLPEAQYF; DNA: TGTGCCAGCAGTCCCCTCCCCGAGGCCCAGTACTTC; size: many; J: TRBJ2-5; D: -; V: TRBV12-3/TRBV12-4
CDR3: CSASQLAGATYEQYF; DNA: TGCAGCGCTAGCCAACTAGCGGGGGCTACCTACGAGCAGTACTTC; size: many; J: TRBJ2-7; D: TRBD2; V: TRBV20-1
CDR3: CASSETRKTADTQYF; DNA: TGCGCCAGCAGCGAGACTAGGAAAACAGCAGATACGCAGTATTTT; size: few; J: TRBJ2-3; D: -; V: TRBV4-3